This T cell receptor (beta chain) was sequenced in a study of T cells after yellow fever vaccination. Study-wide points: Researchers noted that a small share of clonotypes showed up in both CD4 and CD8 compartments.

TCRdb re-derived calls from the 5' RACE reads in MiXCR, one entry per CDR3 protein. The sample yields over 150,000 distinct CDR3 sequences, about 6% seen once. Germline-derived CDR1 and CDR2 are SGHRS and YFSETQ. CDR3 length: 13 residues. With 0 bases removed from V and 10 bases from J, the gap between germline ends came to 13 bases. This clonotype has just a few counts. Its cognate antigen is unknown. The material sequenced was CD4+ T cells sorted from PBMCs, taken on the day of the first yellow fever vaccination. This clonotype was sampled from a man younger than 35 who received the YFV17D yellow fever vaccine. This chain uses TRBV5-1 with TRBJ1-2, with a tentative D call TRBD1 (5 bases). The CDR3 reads CASSLAGGLAYTF. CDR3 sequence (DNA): TGCGCCAGCAGCTTGGCCGGGGGTCTAGCCTACACCTTC.